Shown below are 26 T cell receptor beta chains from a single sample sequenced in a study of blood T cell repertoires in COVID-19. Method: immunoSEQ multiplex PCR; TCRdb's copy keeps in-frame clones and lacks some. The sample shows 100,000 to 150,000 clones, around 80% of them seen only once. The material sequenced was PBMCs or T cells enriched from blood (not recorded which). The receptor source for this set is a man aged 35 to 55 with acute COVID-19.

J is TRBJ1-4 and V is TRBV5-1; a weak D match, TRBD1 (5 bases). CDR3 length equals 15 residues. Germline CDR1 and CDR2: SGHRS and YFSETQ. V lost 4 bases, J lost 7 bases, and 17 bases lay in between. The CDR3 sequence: CASSPGGGVGEKLFF. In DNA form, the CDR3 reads TGCGCCAGCAGCCCCGGTGGAGGGGTGGGTGAAAAACTGTTTTTT.

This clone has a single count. The CDR3 loop is CAWSVTQDEQYF. CDR3 nucleotide sequence: TGTGCCTGGAGTGTGACCCAGGACGAGCAGTACTTC. The rearrangement joins TRBV30 to TRBJ2-7; no firm D call. Germline-derived CDR1 and CDR2 are GTSNPN and SVGIG (reference sequence). The V end was cut by 0 bases, the J end by 5 bases, with 8 bases between. The CDR3 contains 12 residues. The full variable domain, with the rest looked up from reference TRBV30 and TRBJ2-7, is SQTIHQWPATLVQPVGSPLSLECTVEGTSNPNLYWYRQAAGRGLQLLFYSVGIGQISSEVPQNLSASRPQDRQFILSSKKLLLSDSGFYLCAWSVTQDEQYFGPGTRLTVT.

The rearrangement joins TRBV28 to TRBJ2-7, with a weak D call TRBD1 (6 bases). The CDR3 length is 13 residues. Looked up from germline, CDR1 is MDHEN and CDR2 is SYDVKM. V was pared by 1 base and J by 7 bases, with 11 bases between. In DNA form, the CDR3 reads TGTGCCAGCAGTTTATCAGGGGTTGGGGAGCAGTACTTC. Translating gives CASSLSGVGEQYF. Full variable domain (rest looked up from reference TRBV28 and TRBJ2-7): DVKVTQSSRYLVKRTGEKVFLECVQDMDHENMFWYRQDPGLGLRLIYFSYDVKMKEKGDIPEGYSVSREKKERFSLILESASTNQTSMYLCASSLSGVGEQYFGPGTRLTVT.

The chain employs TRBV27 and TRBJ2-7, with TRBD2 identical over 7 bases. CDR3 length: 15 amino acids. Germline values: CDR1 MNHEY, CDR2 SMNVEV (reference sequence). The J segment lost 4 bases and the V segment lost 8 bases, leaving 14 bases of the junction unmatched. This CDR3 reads CASAFSFTGGYEQYF. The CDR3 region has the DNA TGTGCCAGCGCGTTCTCTTTCACGGGGGGTTACGAGCAGTACTTC.

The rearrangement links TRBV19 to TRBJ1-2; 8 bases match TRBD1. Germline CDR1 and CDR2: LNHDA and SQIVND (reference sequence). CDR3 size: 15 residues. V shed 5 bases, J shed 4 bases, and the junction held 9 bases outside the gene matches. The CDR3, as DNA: TGTGCCAGTAGTCCTGGGCAGGGGGCTGTCTATGGCTACACCTTC. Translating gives CASSPGQGAVYGYTF.

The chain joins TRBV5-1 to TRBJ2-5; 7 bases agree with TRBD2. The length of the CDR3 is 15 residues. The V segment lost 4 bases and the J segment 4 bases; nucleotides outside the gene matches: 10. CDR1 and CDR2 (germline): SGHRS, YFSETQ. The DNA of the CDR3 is TGCGCCAGCAGCAGGGGAGGGTTGTCTGGAGAGACCCAGTACTTC. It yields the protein CASSRGGLSGETQYF.

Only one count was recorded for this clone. The CDR3 DNA sequence: TGCAGCGCCCGGGGACAGGGGACCACCGGGGAGCTGTTTTTT. This sequence encodes CSARGQGTTGELFF. This chain uses TRBV29-1 with TRBJ2-2; 10 bases are a match to TRBD1. The germline V gene encodes CDR1 SQVTM and CDR2 ANQGSEA. Trimming took 7 bases from V and 4 from J; bases not matched to a gene: 6. The CDR3 totals 14 residues.

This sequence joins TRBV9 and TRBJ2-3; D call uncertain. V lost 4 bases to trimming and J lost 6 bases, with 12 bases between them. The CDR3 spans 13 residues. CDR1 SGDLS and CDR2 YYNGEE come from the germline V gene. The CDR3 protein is CASSPLFGDTQYF. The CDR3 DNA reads TGTGCCAGCAGCCCCCTATTCGGGGATACGCAGTATTTT.

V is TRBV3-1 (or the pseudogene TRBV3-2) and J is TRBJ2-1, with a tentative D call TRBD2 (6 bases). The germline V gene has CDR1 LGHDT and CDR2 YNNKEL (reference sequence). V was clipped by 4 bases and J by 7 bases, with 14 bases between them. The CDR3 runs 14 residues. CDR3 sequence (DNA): TGTGCCAGCAGCCTCCAACCGGGGGATAATGAGCAGTTCTTC. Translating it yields CASSLQPGDNEQFF.

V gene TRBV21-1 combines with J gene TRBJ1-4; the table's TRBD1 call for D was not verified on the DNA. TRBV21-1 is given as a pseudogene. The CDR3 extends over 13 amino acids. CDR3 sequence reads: CASLDRGREKLFF. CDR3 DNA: TGTGCCAGCCTTGACAGGGGGCGTGAAAAACTGTTTTTT.

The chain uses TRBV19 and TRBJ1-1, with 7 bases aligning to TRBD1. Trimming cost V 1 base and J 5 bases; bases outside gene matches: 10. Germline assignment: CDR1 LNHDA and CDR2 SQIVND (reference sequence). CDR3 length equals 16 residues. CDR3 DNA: TGTGCCAGTAGTATAGGAACAGGGGCTGGAACAACTGAAGCTTTCTTT. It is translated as CASSIGTGAGTTEAFF.

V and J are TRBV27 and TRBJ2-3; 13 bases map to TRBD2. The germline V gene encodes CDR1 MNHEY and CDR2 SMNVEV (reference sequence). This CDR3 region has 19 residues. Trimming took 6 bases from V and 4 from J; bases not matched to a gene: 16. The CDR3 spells CASRKTRTSGSPGADTQYF. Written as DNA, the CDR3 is TGTGCCAGCAGGAAAACTCGGACTAGCGGGAGCCCCGGGGCAGATACGCAGTATTTT.

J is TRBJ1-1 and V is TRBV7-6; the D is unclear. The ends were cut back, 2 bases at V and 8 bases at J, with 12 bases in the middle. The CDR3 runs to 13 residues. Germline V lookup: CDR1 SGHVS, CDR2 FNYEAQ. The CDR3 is CASSLWADQEAFF. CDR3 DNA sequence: TGTGCCAGCAGCTTATGGGCAGATCAAGAAGCTTTCTTT.

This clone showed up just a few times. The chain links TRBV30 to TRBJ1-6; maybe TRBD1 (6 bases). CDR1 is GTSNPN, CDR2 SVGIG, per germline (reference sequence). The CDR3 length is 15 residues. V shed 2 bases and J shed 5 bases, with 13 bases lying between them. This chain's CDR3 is CAWSLLGQNNSPLHF. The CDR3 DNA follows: TGTGCCTGGAGTCTCCTAGGACAGAATAATTCACCCCTCCACTTT.

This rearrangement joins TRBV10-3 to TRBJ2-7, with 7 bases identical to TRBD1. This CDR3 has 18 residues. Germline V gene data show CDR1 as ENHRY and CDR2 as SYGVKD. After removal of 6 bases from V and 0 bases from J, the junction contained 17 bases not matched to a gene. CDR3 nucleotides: TGTGCCATCAGGGGGACAGAGGGCCTTGTGGGAAACTCCTACGAGCAGTACTTC. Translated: CAIRGTEGLVGNSYEQYF.

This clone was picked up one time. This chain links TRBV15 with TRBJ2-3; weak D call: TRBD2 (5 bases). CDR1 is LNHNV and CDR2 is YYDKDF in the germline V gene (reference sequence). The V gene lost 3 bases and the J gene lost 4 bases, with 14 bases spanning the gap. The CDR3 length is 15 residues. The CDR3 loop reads CATSRDLRGSDTQYF. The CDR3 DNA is TGTGCCACCAGCAGGGACTTGCGCGGGTCAGATACGCAGTATTTT. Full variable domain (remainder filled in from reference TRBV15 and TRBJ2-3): DAMVIQNPRYQVTQFGKPVTLSCSQTLNHNVMYWYQQKSSQAPKLLFHYYDKDFNNEADTPDNFQSRRPNTSFCFLDIRSPGLGDTAMYLCATSRDLRGSDTQYFGPGTRLTVL.

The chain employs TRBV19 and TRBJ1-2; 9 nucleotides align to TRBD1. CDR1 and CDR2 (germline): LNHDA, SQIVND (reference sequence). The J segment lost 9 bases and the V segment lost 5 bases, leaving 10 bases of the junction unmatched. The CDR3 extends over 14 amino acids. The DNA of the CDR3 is TGTGCCAGTAGTGTGCCCATCGGACAGGGGCGCTACACCTTC. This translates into CASSVPIGQGRYTF.

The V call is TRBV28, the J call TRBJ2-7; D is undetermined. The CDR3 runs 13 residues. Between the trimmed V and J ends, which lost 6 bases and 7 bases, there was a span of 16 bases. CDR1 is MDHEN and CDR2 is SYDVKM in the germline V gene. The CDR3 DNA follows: TGTGCCAGCAGCCCCCTTTCTAATAGTGAGCAGTACTTC. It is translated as CASSPLSNSEQYF. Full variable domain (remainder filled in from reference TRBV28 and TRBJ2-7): DVKVTQSSRYLVKRTGEKVFLECVQDMDHENMFWYRQDPGLGLRLIYFSYDVKMKEKGDIPEGYSVSREKKERFSLILESASTNQTSMYLCASSPLSNSEQYFGPGTRLTVT.

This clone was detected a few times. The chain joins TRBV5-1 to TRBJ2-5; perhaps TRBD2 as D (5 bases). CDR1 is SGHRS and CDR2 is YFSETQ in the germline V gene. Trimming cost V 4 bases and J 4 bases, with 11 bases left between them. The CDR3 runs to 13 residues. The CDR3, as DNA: TGCGCCAGCAGCAGAGAAGGGAGAGAGACCCAGTACTTC. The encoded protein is CASSREGRETQYF.

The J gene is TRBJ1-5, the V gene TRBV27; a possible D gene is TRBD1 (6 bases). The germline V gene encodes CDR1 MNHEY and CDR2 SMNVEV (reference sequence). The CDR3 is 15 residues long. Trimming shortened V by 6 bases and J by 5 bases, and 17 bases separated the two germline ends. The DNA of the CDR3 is TGTGCCAGCAGGCCCGAGCCACAGGGCTATCAGCCCCAGCATTTT. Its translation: CASRPEPQGYQPQHF.

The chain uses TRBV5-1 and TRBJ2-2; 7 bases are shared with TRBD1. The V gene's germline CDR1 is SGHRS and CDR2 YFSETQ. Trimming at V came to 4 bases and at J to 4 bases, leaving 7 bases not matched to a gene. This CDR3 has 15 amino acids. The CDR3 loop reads CASSQGEWATGELFF. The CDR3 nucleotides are TGCGCCAGCAGCCAGGGGGAGTGGGCCACCGGGGAGCTGTTTTTT.

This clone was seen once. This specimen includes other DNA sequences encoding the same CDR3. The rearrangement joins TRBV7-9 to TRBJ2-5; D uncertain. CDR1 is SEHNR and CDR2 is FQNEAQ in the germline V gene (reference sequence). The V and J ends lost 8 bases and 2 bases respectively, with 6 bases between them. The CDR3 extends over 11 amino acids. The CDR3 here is CASQEQETQYF. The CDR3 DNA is TGTGCCAGCCAAGAGCAAGAGACCCAGTACTTC. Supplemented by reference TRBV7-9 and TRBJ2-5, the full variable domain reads DTGVSQNPRHKITKRGQNVTFRCDPISEHNRLYWYRQTLGQGPEFLTYFQNEAQLEKSRLLSDRFSAERPKGSFSTLEIQRTEQGDSAMYLCASQEQETQYFGPGTRLLVL.

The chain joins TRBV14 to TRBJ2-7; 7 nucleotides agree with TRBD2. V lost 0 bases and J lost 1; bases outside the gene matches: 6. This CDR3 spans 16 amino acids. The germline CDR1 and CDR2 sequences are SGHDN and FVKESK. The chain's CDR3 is CASSQDLRLASYEQYF. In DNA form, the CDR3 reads TGTGCCAGCAGCCAAGATCTCAGACTAGCTTCCTACGAGCAGTACTTC. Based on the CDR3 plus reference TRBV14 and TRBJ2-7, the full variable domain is EAGVTQFPSHSVIEKGQTVTLRCDPISGHDNLYWYRRVMGKEIKFLLHFVKESKQDESGMPNNRFLAERTGGTYSTLKVQPAELEDSGVYFCASSQDLRLASYEQYFGPGTRLTVT.

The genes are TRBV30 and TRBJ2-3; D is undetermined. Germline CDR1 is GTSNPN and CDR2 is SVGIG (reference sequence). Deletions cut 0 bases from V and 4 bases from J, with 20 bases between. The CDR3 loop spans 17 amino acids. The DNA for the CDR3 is TGTGCCTGGAGTGTAACCCGAACCCCCCGACTCCCAGATACGCAGTATTTT. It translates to CAWSVTRTPRLPDTQYF. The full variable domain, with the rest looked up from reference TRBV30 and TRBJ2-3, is SQTIHQWPATLVQPVGSPLSLECTVEGTSNPNLYWYRQAAGRGLQLLFYSVGIGQISSEVPQNLSASRPQDRQFILSSKKLLLSDSGFYLCAWSVTRTPRLPDTQYFGPGTRLTVL.

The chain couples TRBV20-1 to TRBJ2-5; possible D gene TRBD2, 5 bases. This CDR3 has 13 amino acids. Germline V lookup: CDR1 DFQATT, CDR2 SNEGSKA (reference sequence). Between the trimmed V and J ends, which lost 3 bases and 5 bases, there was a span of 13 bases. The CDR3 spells CSASRGWEETQYF. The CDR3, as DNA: TGCAGTGCTAGTAGAGGGTGGGAGGAGACCCAGTACTTC.

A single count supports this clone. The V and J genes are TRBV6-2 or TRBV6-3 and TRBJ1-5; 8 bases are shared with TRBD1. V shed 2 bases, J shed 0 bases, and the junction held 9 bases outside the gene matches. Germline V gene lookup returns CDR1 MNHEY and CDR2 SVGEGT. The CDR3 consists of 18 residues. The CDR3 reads CASSYVGQGAGSNQPQHF. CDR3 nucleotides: TGTGCCAGCAGTTACGTTGGCCAGGGGGCTGGTAGCAATCAGCCCCAGCATTTT.